The 3 T cell receptor beta chains in this list originate from one sample, sequenced in a study of blood T cell repertoires in COVID-19. Assay used: immunoSEQ multiplex PCR; TCRdb lists only in-frame clones, some missing. The data show tens of thousands of clones, about 74% seen once. Source material: peripheral blood. The receptors come from a man aged 65-85 years with COVID-19, enrolled during active disease.

The chain links TRBV5-1 to TRBJ1-2; tentative D call: TRBD1 (6 bases). V was cut by 6 bases and J by 8 bases, with 17 bases left in between. This CDR3 comprises 13 residues. The germline CDR1 and CDR2 sequences are SGHRS and YFSETQ. The CDR3 DNA follows: TGCGCCAGCAACTTCGGGCAGGGGAACGGCTACACCTTC. This translates into CASNFGQGNGYTF. Full variable domain (remainder filled in from reference TRBV5-1 and TRBJ1-2): KAGVTQTPRYLIKTRGQQVTLSCSPISGHRSVSWYQQTPGQGLQFLFEYFSETQRNKGNFPGRFSGRQFSNSRSEMNVSTLELGDSALYLCASNFGQGNGYTFGSGTRLTVV.

The chain combines TRBV4-2 with TRBJ2-7; possibly TRBD1 for D (6 bases). Trimming removed 1 base from V and 3 bases from J, with 10 bases in between. Looked up from germline, CDR1 is LGHNA and CDR2 is YNFKEQ. CDR3 size: 14 residues. The CDR3: CASSQGKGDYEQYF. CDR3 DNA sequence: TGTGCCAGCAGCCAAGGTAAGGGGGACTACGAGCAGTACTTC.

This sequence joins TRBV21-1 and TRBJ2-3; TRBD2, the D gene given by the table, was not confirmed from the DNA. TRBV21-1 is an annotated pseudogene. The CDR3 consists of 16 residues. The CDR3 DNA follows: TGTGCCAGCAGCCGGACTAGCGGGGGGGGGTTGGATACGCAGTATTTT. It translates to CASSRTSGGGLDTQYF.